This TCR beta chain was captured by sequencing in a study of spatial heterogeneity in lung cancer (dated by TCRdb to about 2019). Some background on the complete study: Beta-chain transcripts were consistently detected in greater numbers than alpha-chain transcripts, which likely reflects a higher abundance of beta-chain transcripts. In the raw uncorrected reads, each unique combination of TCR and UMI appeared on average more than ten times. The study quantitatively compared TCR alpha and beta repertoires across multiple tumor regions, matched nontumor lung and blood in non-small cell lung cancer. The study linked features of the TCR repertoire to counts of nonsynonymous mutations, which were determined by whole-exome sequencing of tumor tissue. At surgery, 200 or so tumor regions, around 67 matched nontumor lung samples and more than 50 PBMC samples were TCR-sequenced for both alpha and beta chains. Results the study describes overall, beyond this receptor: Additional single-cell paired TCR alpha and beta sequencing was considered necessary to confirm, at a functional level, the hypothesis that regional TCRs recognize regional mutations. Ubiquitous expanded tumor TCRs were detected in blood more often at tumor resection than at routine follow-up.

Only a few counts were recorded for this clonotype. The clone's antigen remains unknown. It has no much larger one-base neighbor in the sample; base qualities were not kept. To prepare the library, 5' RACE was applied. The sequencing machine was a NextSeq 500. The TCR library protocol attached a unique molecular identifier to each TCR cDNA molecule to allow correction of PCR and sequencing errors. The study's processing was this. TCR identification, UMI-based error correction and CDR3 extraction were performed with Decombinator tools. TCRs above a frequency of 2 per 1,000, corresponding to the top 1% of the tumor frequency distribution, were defined as expanded. Renyi diversity was computed with the R vegan package after each repertoire had been subsampled 100 times to 5,000 TCRs. CDR3 similarity networks were built from amino acid triplet string-kernel similarity, connecting CDR3s with pairwise similarity above 0.82. TCRdb reanalyzed the raw reads on its own, using fastp at Q25 for trimming and MiXCR for clone calling, and kept in-frame beta chains. Rows matching on CDR3 protein sequence are summarized as one entry with the most common DNA and genes. These V and J calls rely on TCRdb rather than the paper's analysis. A total of roughly 39,000 distinct CDR3 sequences appear in this sample, approximately 7% of them only once. The ten largest clones represent around 45% of the sample.

The label giving this sample's time point can be read as: sample taken at primary tumor resection. Without any cell sorting, TCR sequencing was performed on whole RNA extracted either from tumor and nontumor lung tissue or from cryopreserved PBMC samples. Samples were obtained from 72 patients with early-stage, untreated non-small cell lung cancer from the lung TRACERx cohort. Only patients for whom sufficient RNA was available from at least two tumor regions were selected for TCR sequencing. The clonotype was recovered from a female donor with early-stage non-small cell lung cancer. Specimen: PBMCs, collected at surgery.

The base sequence is TGTGCCAGCAGCCAAGATCTTCGTCAGCGGTTCTTC. This is translated as CASSQDLRQRFF. The sequence is built from TRBV3-1 and TRBJ2-1; there is no confident call for the D gene. V is reduced by 0 bases and J by 15 bases, leaving a spacing of 12 bases between them. From the germline V gene (reference sequence), CDR1 is LGHDT and CDR2 is YNNKEL. The CDR3 runs 12 amino acids, cysteine and phenylalanine included. Only the CDR3 portion is preserved as DNA: 36 bases, with reading frame beginning at the first base.